This T cell receptor (beta chain) was documented in a study of cytomegalovirus exposure and HLA in healthy donors. Study outcomes and limitations: The study listed some 160 cytomegalovirus-associated TCR beta chains. An analysis done earlier found most TCR beta V segments productive about 87% or about 30% of the time. Later analysis showed most CMV-associated TCR beta chains appearing HLA-restricted.

Though nominally healthy at sampling, donors likely had unrecorded immune exposures. The PCR was carried out with 60 Vbeta primers and 13 Jbeta primers. Using immunoSEQ multiplex PCR, the repertoire was profiled, and TCRdb retains in-frame clones only, with some absent. The clone table shows 150,000 to 200,000 clones, with the ten largest holding 1% to 1.5%. Trimming left V 0 bases short and J 1 base short, with 18 bases between. Germline lookup yields CDR1 GTSNPN and CDR2 SVGIG (reference sequence). This CDR3 has 17 residues. Concerning this clone itself: Antigen unknown.

Sequencing was carried out using PBMCs. The chain recombines TRBV30 with TRBJ1-1; TRBD1 is a possible D gene (6 bases). The receptor comes from an older woman in good health and CMV-seronegative. In nucleotides, the CDR3 is TGTGCCTGGAGTGTACAGGGAAAGGGGCTAAGGAACACTGAAGCTTTCTTT. Translated: CAWSVQGKGLRNTEAFF.